This TCR beta chain was found in a study of cytomegalovirus exposure and HLA in healthy donors. Germline assignment: CDR1 SGHNT and CDR2 YENEEA. V was shortened by 2 bases and J by 4 bases, with 15 bases between the two germline ends. The CDR3 has 15 residues. Study conclusions and caveats: When analyzed later, a missense DCLRE1C variant was found to be linked to TCR beta V- and J-gene trimming.

60 Vbeta and 13 Jbeta primers were used in PCR. Profiled with immunoSEQ multiplex PCR; TCRdb holds only in-frame clones, not every one. Here the sample spans 90,000 to 110,000 clones, approximately 69% being singletons. Comments on this clone: Its antigen remains unidentified.

V is TRBV11-3 and J is TRBJ2-7; the D gene is possibly TRBD2 (5 bases). This clonotype was sampled from a young man in good health and CMV-seronegative. The sample taken for sequencing was PBMCs. This CDR3 reads CASSLFSGSSYEQYF. CDR3 coding DNA: TGTGCCAGCAGCTTATTTAGTGGGAGCAGTTACGAGCAGTACTTC. The whole variable domain, remainder taken from reference TRBV11-3 and TRBJ2-7, is EAGVVQSPRYKIIEKKQPVAFWCNPISGHNTLYWYLQNLGQGPELLIRYENEEAVDDSQLPKDRFSAERLKGVDSTLKIQPAELGDSAVYLCASSLFSGSSYEQYFGPGTRLTVT.